One and the same sample provided the 17 T cell receptor beta chains below, sequenced in a study of T cells after yellow fever vaccination. MiXCR, applied by TCRdb to the 5' RACE reads, yields one record per CDR3 protein. Here the sample spans some 160,000 distinct CDR3 sequences, roughly a tenth being singletons. The sequenced sample was CD8+ T cells sorted from PBMCs, obtained 45 days after the yellow fever booster vaccination. The receptors derive from a man between 18 and 35 years old who received the YFV17D yellow fever vaccine.

This clonotype was seen only a few times. This chain connects TRBV7-3 to TRBJ2-3, with no clear D. Germline lookup yields CDR1 SGHTA and CDR2 FQGTGA. V lost 2 bases and J lost 0, with 12 bases in between. The CDR3 is made up of 16 amino acids. CDR3 region: CASSLGFASSTDTQYF. The CDR3 DNA follows: TGTGCCAGCAGCTTAGGTTTTGCTTCTAGCACAGATACGCAGTATTTT.

The rearrangement uses TRBV7-9 and TRBJ2-2; D uncertain. CDR3 length equals 13 residues. V lost 8 bases to trimming and J lost 1 base, with 8 bases between them. Germline V CDR1 and CDR2: SEHNR, FQNEAQ (reference sequence). The CDR3 region is CASRPGNTGELFF. The CDR3 nucleotides read TGTGCCAGCCGCCCAGGGAACACCGGGGAGCTGTTTTTT.

This clonotype was seen repeatedly, ten times or more. This chain's CDR3 is CASSWDRGRAQYF. DNA of the CDR3: TGTGCCAGCAGTTGGGACAGGGGGCGTGCGCAGTATTTT. The J gene is TRBJ2-3, the V gene TRBV27, with 12 bases aligning to TRBD1. Germline CDR1 is MNHEY and CDR2 is SMNVEV (reference sequence). This CDR3 has 13 residues. J gave up 10 bases and V 4 bases, and 3 bases lay outside the gene matches.

The chain links TRBV7-8 to TRBJ2-7, with TRBD1 matching 9 bases. Germline V gives CDR1 SGHVS, CDR2 FQNEAQ. The CDR3 has 15 residues. Germline trimming cut 2 bases from V and 7 bases from J; bases unmatched to any gene: 9. The CDR3 is CASSLTPGQGHEQYF. The CDR3 coding sequence is TGTGCCAGCAGCTTAACACCGGGACAGGGTCATGAGCAGTACTTC.

This clonotype was observed a few times. This chain uses TRBV12-3 or TRBV12-4 with TRBJ2-5; 9 bases agree with TRBD2. The CDR3 has 15 amino acids. V trimming: 3 bases; J trimming: 5 bases; junction bases outside the gene matches: 7. CDR3 nucleotides: TGTGCCAGCAGTTTCTCTAGCGGGGAGAGGGAGACCCAGTACTTC. Translated: CASSFSSGERETQYF.

This rearrangement joins TRBV7-9 to TRBJ1-1, with D uncertain. CDR3 length: 12 amino acids. The germline gives CDR1 SEHNR, CDR2 FQNEAQ (reference sequence). Trimming left V 5 bases short and J 5 bases short, with 9 bases between. Written as DNA, the CDR3 is TGTGCCAGCAGCCTGGGGATGACTGAAGCTTTCTTT. It encodes CASSLGMTEAFF. The full variable domain, in which reference TRBV7-9 and TRBJ1-1 provide the parts outside the CDR3, is DTGVSQNPRHKITKRGQNVTFRCDPISEHNRLYWYRQTLGQGPEFLTYFQNEAQLEKSRLLSDRFSAERPKGSFSTLEIQRTEQGDSAMYLCASSLGMTEAFFGQGTRLTVV.

The V and J genes are TRBV6-5 and TRBJ2-2, with 8 bases matching TRBD2. Trimming removed 4 bases from V and 2 bases from J; junction bases left unmatched: 3. The germline V gene has CDR1 MNHEY and CDR2 SVGAGI. The CDR3 is 15 residues long. The CDR3, as DNA: TGTGCCAGCAGTTTTAGCGGGGCCAACACCGGGGAGCTGTTTTTT. Amino acid sequence: CASSFSGANTGELFF.

CDR3 DNA sequence: TGTGCCAGCAGTTTTAATCAGGGGGACTGGGCTTACAATGAGCAGTTCTTC. It specifies CASSFNQGDWAYNEQFF. The chain is built from TRBV27 and TRBJ2-1, with D possibly matching TRBD1 (7 bases). V dropped 3 bases and J dropped 4 bases, with 19 bases sitting between them. CDR3 size: 17 residues. The germline gives CDR1 MNHEY, CDR2 SMNVEV (reference sequence).

This clonotype has only a few counts. The rearrangement joins TRBV4-3 to TRBJ2-1; no reliable D call. The CDR3 contains 16 residues. V lost 0 bases, J lost 2 bases, and 11 bases lay in between. Germline assignment: CDR1 LGHNA and CDR2 YSLEER. CDR3: CASSQERWGTYNEQFF. Here the CDR3 DNA reads TGCGCCAGCAGCCAAGAAAGGTGGGGAACCTACAATGAGCAGTTCTTC.

This clonotype was observed a handful of times. The chain recombines TRBV4-1 with TRBJ2-1, with no clear D. From germline, CDR1 is MGHRA and CDR2 YSYEKL. This CDR3 has 16 amino acids. V shed 2 bases and J shed 2 bases, with 13 bases lying between them. The CDR3 here is CASSQLATTAYNEQFF. CDR3 nucleotide sequence: TGCGCCAGCAGCCAACTGGCTACCACGGCCTACAATGAGCAGTTCTTC.

This clonotype was seen repeatedly, ten times or more. This chain uses TRBV4-1 with TRBJ2-1, with TRBD1 as a possible D gene (7 bases). Germline-derived CDR1 and CDR2 are MGHRA and YSYEKL. V was shortened by 1 base and J by 6 bases, with 10 bases between the two germline ends. The length of the CDR3 is 14 residues. CDR3 sequence (DNA): TGCGCCAGCAGCCAAGGTCAGGGGGGCAATGAGCAGTTCTTC. Translated, it gives CASSQGQGGNEQFF.

This clonotype was found a few times. The chain is built from TRBV6-6 and TRBJ2-7, with TRBD2 identical over 8 bases. The germline CDR1 and CDR2 sequences are MNHNY and SVGAGI (reference sequence). J gave up 4 bases and V 4 bases, and 12 bases lay outside the gene matches. This CDR3 comprises 16 residues. The CDR3: CASSLAPAGGLYEQYV. In DNA form, the CDR3 reads TGTGCCAGCAGTTTGGCTCCGGCGGGGGGTCTGTACGAGCAGTACGTC.

This clonotype was counted between two and nine times. The chain links TRBV9 to TRBJ1-2; possibly TRBD1 for D (6 bases). CDR1 and CDR2 from the germline V gene are SGDLS and YYNGEE. Trimming took 3 bases from V and 11 from J, leaving 17 bases between them. The CDR3 runs 13 residues. This chain's CDR3 is CASSADGGPRYTF. The CDR3 DNA follows: TGTGCCAGCAGCGCAGACGGGGGGCCGCGGTACACCTTC.

The chain couples TRBV6-2 or TRBV6-3 to TRBJ2-3, with D uncertain. CDR3 size: 15 residues. Germline V gives CDR1 MNHEY, CDR2 SVGEGT. The V gene lost 2 bases and the J gene lost 1 base, with 10 bases spanning the gap. CDR3: CASSYGRPGTDTQYF. The CDR3 nucleotides read TGTGCCAGCAGTTACGGCCGGCCCGGCACAGATACGCAGTATTTT.

J is TRBJ1-2 and V is TRBV12-3 or TRBV12-4; D not certain. V was trimmed by 4 bases and J by 8 bases, leaving 11 bases between them. CDR3 length: 12 amino acids. This chain's CDR3 is CASSSPGEGYTF. CDR3 DNA sequence: TGTGCCAGCAGTTCACCTGGGGAAGGCTACACCTTC.

V and J are TRBV6-5 and TRBJ2-3, with D possibly being TRBD1 or TRBD2 (6 bases each). V gave up 7 bases and J gave up 2 bases, with 16 bases separating them. Looked up from germline, CDR1 is MNHEY and CDR2 is SVGAGI. This CDR3 comprises 15 residues. The CDR3 here is CASTRGQRFTDTQYF. The CDR3 DNA reads TGTGCCAGCACCCGGGGGCAGCGTTTCACAGATACGCAGTATTTT.

In its sample, this clonotype was seen many times. V usage is TRBV20-1 and J usage is TRBJ2-4, with a weak D call TRBD1 (6 bases). V was shortened by 0 bases and J by 11 bases, with 8 bases between the two germline ends. This CDR3 has 11 residues. Germline V gene lookup returns CDR1 DFQATT and CDR2 SNEGSKA (reference sequence). The CDR3 spells CSARDWGLQYF. For the CDR3, the DNA is TGCAGTGCTAGAGATTGGGGGCTTCAGTACTTC.